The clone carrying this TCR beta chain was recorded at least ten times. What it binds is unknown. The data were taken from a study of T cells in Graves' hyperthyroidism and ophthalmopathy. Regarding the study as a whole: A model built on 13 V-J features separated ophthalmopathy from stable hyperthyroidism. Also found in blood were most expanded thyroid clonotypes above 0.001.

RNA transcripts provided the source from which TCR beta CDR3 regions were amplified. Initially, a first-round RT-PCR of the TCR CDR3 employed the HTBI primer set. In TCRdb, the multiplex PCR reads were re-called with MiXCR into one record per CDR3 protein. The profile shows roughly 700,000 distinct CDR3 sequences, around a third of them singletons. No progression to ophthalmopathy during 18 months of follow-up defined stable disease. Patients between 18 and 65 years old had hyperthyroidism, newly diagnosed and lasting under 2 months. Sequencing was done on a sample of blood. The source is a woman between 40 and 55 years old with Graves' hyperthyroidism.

Here the CDR3 reads CATSQSWETQYF. The CDR3 nucleotides read TGTGCCACCAGTCAATCCTGGGAGACCCAGTACTTC. V and J are TRBV24-1 and TRBJ2-5; the D is unclear. The germline V gene has CDR1 KGHDR and CDR2 SFDVKD. Trimming removed 6 bases at V and 5 bases at J, with 9 bases between. The CDR3 extends over 12 amino acids.